The rows below give T cell receptor beta chains drawn from one sample of a study of shared clonotypes between healthy human individuals. Sequencing used immunoSEQ multiplex PCR; TCRdb keeps in-frame clones, though not all of them. The sample shows millions of clones, roughly 94% of them seen only once. The sequenced sample consisted of naive CD4+ T cells sorted from blood. The receptors originated from a man younger than 30 in good health. Each CDR3 is given with its conserved first and last residue. A D gene is named only where the DNA matches it firmly.

cdr3_aa | cdr3_nt | j_call | v_call | d_call
CASGTGGTGELFF | TGTGCCAGCGGGACAGGGGGCACCGGGGAGCTGTTTTTT | TRBJ2-2 | TRBV10-3 | TRBD1
CVSRGGSYEQYF | TGTGTTTCTCGGGGGGGATCCTACGAGCAGTACTTC | TRBJ2-7 | TRBV28 | TRBD2
CASSPPKTSGSTPSGTDTQYF | TGTGCCAGCTCACCACCAAAGACTAGCGGGAGTACCCCATCGGGCACAGATACGCAGTATTTT | TRBJ2-3 | TRBV18 | TRBD2
CAISLRDRLGNSPLHF | TGTGCCATCAGCCTCCGGGACAGGTTAGGTAATTCACCCCTCCACTTT | TRBJ1-6 | TRBV10-3 | TRBD1
CASSQILSRGPTYEQYF | TGCGCCAGCAGCCAAATTTTGAGCCGGGGCCCTACCTACGAGCAGTACTTC | TRBJ2-7 | TRBV4-1 | NA
CASSRTLDRTDEKLFF | TGTGCCAGCAGCAGAACTCTAGACAGGACGGATGAAAAACTGTTTTTT | TRBJ1-4 | TRBV9 | NA
CASSVDRPNTGELFF | TGTGCCAGCAGTGTGGACAGGCCGAACACCGGGGAGCTGTTTTTT | TRBJ2-2 | TRBV2 | TRBD1
CASSLTGTGYTEAFF | TGCGCCAGCAGTCTTACCGGGACAGGATACACTGAAGCTTTCTTT | TRBJ1-1 | TRBV5-1 | TRBD1
CASTSRIQGNSPLHF | TGTGCCAGCACCTCCAGGATACAGGGTAATTCACCCCTCCACTTT | TRBJ1-6 | TRBV2 | NA
CAWSGGGTSYEQYF | TGTGCCTGGAGCGGCGGCGGCACGTCCTACGAGCAGTACTTC | TRBJ2-7 | TRBV30 | NA
CSASQGYTF | TGCAGCGCCTCTCAGGGCTACACCTTC | TRBJ1-2 | TRBV20-1 | NA
CASSTGLRNTGELFF | TGTGCCAGCAGCACGGGACTACGGAACACCGGGGAGCTGTTTTTT | TRBJ2-2 | TRBV11-3 | TRBD2
CASSLAFSTGELFF | TGCGCCAGCAGCTTGGCCTTCTCCACCGGGGAGCTGTTTTTT | TRBJ2-2 | TRBV5-1 | NA
CASSTAADTQYF | TGTGCCAGTAGTACGGCGGCAGATACGCAGTATTTT | TRBJ2-3 | TRBV19 | NA
CASSEALLAGGGNEQFF | TGTGCCAGCAGTGAAGCGCTCCTAGCGGGAGGAGGGAATGAGCAGTTCTTC | TRBJ2-1 | TRBV6-1 | TRBD2
CASSVTGETQYF | TGCGCCAGCAGCGTGACTGGAGAGACCCAGTACTTC | TRBJ2-5 | TRBV10-2 | NA
CASSLDLASEQYF | TGTGCCAGCAGCTTAGACCTAGCGAGCGAGCAGTACTTC | TRBJ2-7 | TRBV7-9 | NA
CASSSLQGGAETQYF | TGTGCCAGCAGCTCACTACAAGGGGGCGCGGAGACCCAGTACTTC | TRBJ2-5 | TRBV5-4 | TRBD1
CASSPNRGLAGELFF | TGTGCCAGCAGCCCTAACAGGGGGTTGGCCGGGGAGCTGTTTTTT | TRBJ2-2 | TRBV11-2 | TRBD1